This T cell receptor (beta chain) stems from a study of control samples from healthy donors and cancer patients. Some clones are missing from TCRdb's copy, which holds only in-frame ones; the method was immunoSEQ multiplex PCR. The table lists 70,000 or so clones, over 75% of them singletons, with 25% to 35% in the top ten. Germline-derived CDR1 and CDR2 are DFQATT and SNEGSKA (reference sequence). The CDR3 is 11 amino acids. V dropped 3 bases and J dropped 12 bases, with 14 bases sitting between them. The sequence came from a middle-aged man in good health. The chain joins TRBV20-1 to TRBJ1-2; tentatively, D is TRBD1 (5 bases). The sequenced material came from blood. The CDR3 region is CSASPGGGDTF. In DNA form, the CDR3 reads TGCAGTGCTAGTCCTGGGGGGGGAGACACCTTC.